This T cell receptor (beta chain) was identified during a study of shared clonotypes between healthy human individuals. The study drew all its donors from Caucasian adults living in Nashville, Tennessee. CD4+ cell separation produced CD45RA+ naive and CD45RA-negative memory subsets. About this clone itself: The antigen is not known.

The repertoire was sequenced with immunoSEQ multiplex PCR; TCRdb's copy has only in-frame clones and lacks some. The data show about 2.3 million clones, roughly 93% seen once. Study results and caveats: With a handful of donors compared, around 5.4% of naive CD4 clonotypes were shared. On the whole, naive subsets had larger estimated richness than memory subsets had.

Losses at the gene ends were 5 bases for V and 2 bases for J; bases not matched to a gene: 8. The CDR3 extends over 15 amino acids. Germline values: CDR1 SGHVS, CDR2 FNYEAQ. The receptor comes from a man between 18 and 35 years old in good health. Some clones in this sample may be carry-over from other donors' samples. The V gene is TRBV7-6, the J gene TRBJ2-5; 7 bases fit TRBD1. The specimen sequenced was naive CD4+ T cells from PBMCs. Subset described: CD45RA+ positively selected. In nucleotides, the CDR3 is TGTGCCAGCAGCCAAAGTGGGACAGTTCAAGAGACCCAGTACTTC. Protein: CASSQSGTVQETQYF.